Listed here are 27 T cell receptor beta chains from one sample, sequenced in a study of siplizumab effects on memory and regulatory T cells. Measured with immunoSEQ multiplex PCR; TCRdb has only the in-frame clones, and not every one. The sample records about 75,000 clones, approximately 93% being singletons. The sequenced sample consisted of CD8+ T cells sorted from blood. The receptors stem from a human donor in good health.

This chain connects TRBV14 to TRBJ2-7, with D perhaps TRBD1 or TRBD2 (5 bases each). Germline CDR1 reads SGHDN; CDR2 reads FVKESK. Trimming stripped 1 base from V and 5 bases from J, with 6 bases between. This CDR3 comprises 12 residues. The CDR3 coding sequence is TGTGCCAGCAGCCAAGGGGACGACGAGCAGTACTTC. This sequence encodes CASSQGDDEQYF.

The chain uses TRBV10-2 and TRBJ1-2; a possible D gene is TRBD1 (6 bases). The germline V gene encodes CDR1 WSHSY and CDR2 SAAADI. The length of the CDR3 is 16 residues. Deletions cut 3 bases from V and 4 bases from J, with 18 bases between. The CDR3 coding sequence is TGCGCCAGCAGTGAACAGGGCCAAACTTATTCCTATGGCTACACCTTC. Encoded protein: CASSEQGQTYSYGYTF.

The V call is TRBV6-5, the J call TRBJ2-2; D remains ambiguous. V gave up 2 bases and J gave up 6 bases, with 7 bases separating them. This CDR3 has 13 residues. CDR1 and CDR2 (germline): MNHEY, SVGAGI. CDR3 sequence: CASSYGESGELFF. The CDR3 DNA sequence: TGTGCCAGCAGTTACGGGGAATCCGGGGAGCTGTTTTTT.

V and J are TRBV27 and TRBJ2-5, with D possibly being TRBD2 (5 bases). With 8 bases removed from V and 5 bases from J, the gap between germline ends came to 24 bases. Germline CDR1 reads MNHEY; CDR2 reads SMNVEV (reference sequence). The CDR3 is 16 residues long. Written as DNA, the CDR3 is TGTGCCAGCCGACCCGAGGGATCAGGCGGCGGGGAGACCCAGTACTTC. Protein: CASRPEGSGGGETQYF.

This chain uses TRBV2 with TRBJ2-5; TRBD2 agrees at 15 bases. CDR1 is SNHLY, CDR2 FYNNEI, per germline. V shed 3 bases, J shed 4 bases, and the junction held 9 bases outside the gene matches. The CDR3 covers 18 residues. CDR3 in amino acids: CASSDGTSGGLPGETQYF. The DNA for the CDR3 is TGTGCCAGCAGTGATGGGACTAGCGGGGGGCTACCCGGAGAGACCCAGTACTTC.

The chain is built from TRBV7-9 and TRBJ1-4, with 9 bases fitting TRBD1. J was trimmed by 8 bases and V by 7 bases; bases with no gene match: 8. The CDR3 totals 14 residues. Per the germline V gene, CDR1 is SEHNR and CDR2 is FQNEAQ (reference sequence). The CDR3 DNA sequence: TGTGCCAGCATCCCCCGACAGGGGGACGAAAAACTGTTTTTT. It encodes CASIPRQGDEKLFF.

The chain is built from TRBV6-4 and TRBJ2-3, with D perhaps TRBD2 (6 bases). The V gene lost 3 bases and the J gene lost 6 bases, with 16 bases spanning the gap. This CDR3 has 15 residues. Germline values: CDR1 MRHNA, CDR2 SNTAGT. The CDR3 here is CASSEFRDSPDTQYF. Written as DNA, the CDR3 is TGTGCCAGCAGTGAATTCCGGGACTCCCCGGATACGCAGTATTTT.

This clone was seen a single time. The chain combines TRBV4-1 with TRBJ2-7; D uncertain. CDR1 and CDR2 (germline): MGHRA, YSYEKL. Trimming took off 3 bases at V and 2 bases at J, with 8 bases between the two ends. The CDR3 extends over 13 amino acids. CDR3 nucleotides: TGCGCCAGCAGCCAGGGCGTGGCCTACGAGCAGTACTTC. Its translation is CASSQGVAYEQYF.

The V call is TRBV4-3, the J call TRBJ2-2; D tentatively fits TRBD1 or TRBD2 (5 bases each). With 0 bases removed from V and 4 bases from J, the gap between germline ends came to 15 bases. CDR1 and CDR2 (germline): LGHNA, YSLEER. CDR3 length: 17 amino acids. The CDR3 sequence: CASSQDSARELTGELFF. The CDR3 bases are TGCGCCAGCAGCCAAGATTCGGCCAGGGAGCTCACCGGGGAGCTGTTTTTT.

Written as DNA, the CDR3 is TGTGCCAGCGCGAGCGGGGGGCCGTCCTACGAGCAGTACTTC. Its translation: CASASGGPSYEQYF. The chain combines TRBV27 with TRBJ2-7; 9 positions agree with TRBD2. This CDR3 region has 14 residues. V dropped 8 bases and J dropped 1; count of bases not matched to a gene: 6. The V gene's germline CDR1 is MNHEY and CDR2 SMNVEV (reference sequence).

The J gene is TRBJ1-1, the V gene TRBV13; no clear D gene. The germline V gene has CDR1 PRHDT and CDR2 FYEKMQ (reference sequence). The CDR3 length is 14 residues. V gave up 4 bases and J gave up 2 bases, with 11 bases separating them. The CDR3 sequence: CASSSTDGNTEAFF. The CDR3 coding sequence is TGTGCCAGCAGCTCAACGGACGGAAACACTGAAGCTTTCTTT.

The chain joins TRBV4-1 to TRBJ1-1; TRBD1 might be the D (5 bases). The V end was cut by 3 bases, the J end by 3 bases, with 14 bases between. The CDR3 contains 15 residues. Looked up from germline, CDR1 is MGHRA and CDR2 is YSYEKL. The CDR3, as DNA: TGCGCCAGCAGCCATATTGTGGGGACGTACACTGAAGCTTTCTTT. Translating gives CASSHIVGTYTEAFF.

The chain combines TRBV11-3 with TRBJ2-3, with 9 nucleotides matching TRBD2. The CDR3 runs 17 residues. CDR1 and CDR2 (germline): SGHNT, YENEEA. V shed 4 bases, J shed 4 bases, and the junction held 12 bases outside the gene matches. CDR3 DNA: TGTGCCAGCAGCTCGCGGAATAGCGGGGGATCTGCAGATACGCAGTATTTT. As protein: CASSSRNSGGSADTQYF.

This chain connects TRBV7-2 to TRBJ1-2; D possibly corresponds to TRBD1 (5 bases). The CDR3 extends over 15 amino acids. Trimming left V 2 bases short and J 2 bases short, with 12 bases between. CDR1 and CDR2 from the germline V gene are SGHTA and FQGNSA. In DNA form, the CDR3 reads TGTGCCAGCAGCTTATCAAAGACAGCGAACTATGGCTACACCTTC. Its protein product is CASSLSKTANYGYTF.

V and J are TRBV4-2 and TRBJ2-6; perhaps TRBD2 as D (5 bases). V was pared by 11 bases and J by 2 bases, with 10 bases between. Germline-derived CDR1 and CDR2 are LGHNA and YNFKEQ. CDR3 length equals 13 residues. In nucleotides, the CDR3 is TGTGCCTCCCTGGGAGCTGGGGCCAACGTCCTGACTTTC. Translation gives CASLGAGANVLTF.

This chain joins TRBV7-2 and TRBJ1-6, with 9 bases fitting TRBD1. CDR1 is SGHTA, CDR2 FQGNSA, per germline. The CDR3 contains 15 residues. V was pared by 4 bases and J by 10 bases, with 8 bases of the junction left unmatched. CDR3 residues: CASSSPDRGESPLHF. For the CDR3, the DNA is TGTGCCAGCAGCTCCCCGGACAGGGGAGAATCACCCCTCCACTTT.

The genes are TRBV5-4 and TRBJ1-1; tentatively, D is TRBD1 (5 bases). V was clipped by 3 bases and J by 5 bases, with 8 bases between them. The CDR3 spans 12 residues. Germline CDR1 SGHNT, CDR2 YYREEE (reference sequence). In DNA, the CDR3 is TGTGCCAGCAGCTCAGGGTGGACTGAAGCTTTCTTT. Protein sequence: CASSSGWTEAFF.

The chain uses TRBV5-6 and TRBJ2-5; D is unclear. There are 14 residues in the CDR3. Trimming pared 0 bases from V and 5 bases from J, leaving 11 bases between. Germline V gene lookup returns CDR1 SGHDT and CDR2 YYEEEE. In nucleotides, the CDR3 is TGTGCCAGCAGCTTGGTGCCAGGTCCCGAGACCCAGTACTTC. Protein: CASSLVPGPETQYF.

The chain links TRBV9 to TRBJ2-3; maybe TRBD2 (6 bases). Germline V gene sequence: CDR1 SGDLS, CDR2 YYNGEE. The CDR3 has 15 amino acids. Deletions cut 0 bases from V and 6 bases from J, with 14 bases between. The CDR3: CASSVEGLPLDTQYF. Written as DNA, the CDR3 is TGTGCCAGCAGCGTAGAGGGACTTCCCTTGGATACGCAGTATTTT.

This clone was seen a single time. This chain joins TRBV4-3 and TRBJ2-7; D may be TRBD2 (5 bases). The V and J ends lost 4 bases and 1 base respectively, with 11 bases between them. The CDR3 has 14 residues. Germline V lookup: CDR1 LGHNA, CDR2 YSLEER. The CDR3 protein is CASSPQRGSYEQYF. The CDR3, as DNA: TGCGCCAGCAGCCCACAACGGGGTTCCTACGAGCAGTACTTC.

The chain links TRBV9 to TRBJ2-2; D might be TRBD1 (6 bases). With 0 bases removed from V and 3 bases from J, the gap between germline ends came to 15 bases. The CDR3 runs 17 residues. CDR1 and CDR2 from the germline V gene are SGDLS and YYNGEE. DNA of the CDR3: TGTGCCAGCAGCGTAGCTAGGGGGAATCCGGACACCGGGGAGCTGTTTTTT. This sequence encodes CASSVARGNPDTGELFF.

This CDR3 reads CASSEAMGTDSGGELFF. DNA of the CDR3: TGTGCCAGCAGTGAAGCTATGGGGACTGACTCTGGCGGGGAGCTGTTTTTT. The V gene is TRBV2, the J gene TRBJ2-2; D is perhaps TRBD2 (6 bases). Trimming stripped 0 bases from V and 7 bases from J, with 18 bases between. The CDR3 totals 17 residues. CDR1 is SNHLY and CDR2 is FYNNEI in the germline V gene.

The chain joins TRBV6-5 to TRBJ1-1; maybe TRBD1 (5 bases). The CDR3 covers 13 residues. Germline CDR1 reads MNHEY; CDR2 reads SVGAGI. V was shortened by 4 bases and J by 4 bases, with 10 bases between the two germline ends. CDR3 protein: CASSSGGATEAFF. Here the CDR3 DNA reads TGTGCCAGCAGTTCCGGCGGGGCCACTGAAGCTTTCTTT.

The chain combines TRBV19 with TRBJ1-5; maybe TRBD1 (5 bases). The CDR3 extends over 15 amino acids. Trimming removed 5 bases at V and 2 bases at J, with 13 bases between. Per germline, CDR1 LNHDA and CDR2 SQIVND (reference sequence). The chain's CDR3 is CASSLMGGGNQPQHF. For the CDR3, the DNA is TGTGCCAGTAGTCTAATGGGGGGGGGCAATCAGCCCCAGCATTTT.

This chain links TRBV21-1 with TRBJ1-4; TRBD1, the table's D call, lacks a check against the DNA. TRBV21-1 counts as a pseudogene. There are 18 residues in the CDR3. The CDR3 protein is CASSKAGQGKATNEKLFF. In DNA form, the CDR3 reads TGTGCCAGCAGCAAAGCGGGGCAGGGGAAAGCAACTAATGAAAAACTGTTTTTT.

This clone turned up a few times. The chain is built from TRBV28 and TRBJ2-7; unclear D gene. Looked up from germline, CDR1 is MDHEN and CDR2 is SYDVKM. There are 13 residues in the CDR3. Trimming pared 4 bases from V and 1 base from J, leaving 8 bases between. DNA for the CDR3: TGTGCCAGCAGTTCGGGCCTGTCCTACGAGCAGTACTTC. Amino acid sequence: CASSSGLSYEQYF.

The V and J genes are TRBV6-5 and TRBJ1-1; 11 nucleotides align to TRBD1. V lost 2 bases, J lost 2 bases, and 4 bases stayed unmatched. The length of the CDR3 is 16 residues. CDR1 and CDR2 (germline): MNHEY, SVGAGI. DNA of the CDR3: TGTGCCAGCAGTTACCCCGGACAGGGGGCTAACACTGAAGCTTTCTTT. As protein: CASSYPGQGANTEAFF.